This T cell receptor (beta chain) was obtained from a study of response to subunit inactivated influenza vaccine. Each CDR3 protein is one row after TCRdb ran MiXCR on the RT-PCR reads. Of roughly 700,000 distinct CDR3 sequences listed, 15% to 19% are singletons. Study results and caveats: The authors proposed limited new T cell recruitment per seasonal influenza vaccination.

With regard to this clonotype: Its target is not known.

The material was PBMCs from blood, obtained 12 days after vaccination. The origin of this receptor is a man aged 45-65 years who received an inactivated influenza vaccine.

The CDR3 loop is CASQPGLADFNSYEQYF. The CDR3 DNA reads as TGTGCCAGCCAGCCGGGACTAGCGGATTTCAACTCCTACGAGCAGTACTTC. The chain couples TRBV3-1 to TRBJ2-7; 11 bases are a match to TRBD2. The V gene's germline CDR1 is LGHDT and CDR2 YNNKEL (reference sequence). V lost 8 bases, J lost 0 bases, and 12 bases stayed unmatched. The length of the CDR3 is 17 residues.